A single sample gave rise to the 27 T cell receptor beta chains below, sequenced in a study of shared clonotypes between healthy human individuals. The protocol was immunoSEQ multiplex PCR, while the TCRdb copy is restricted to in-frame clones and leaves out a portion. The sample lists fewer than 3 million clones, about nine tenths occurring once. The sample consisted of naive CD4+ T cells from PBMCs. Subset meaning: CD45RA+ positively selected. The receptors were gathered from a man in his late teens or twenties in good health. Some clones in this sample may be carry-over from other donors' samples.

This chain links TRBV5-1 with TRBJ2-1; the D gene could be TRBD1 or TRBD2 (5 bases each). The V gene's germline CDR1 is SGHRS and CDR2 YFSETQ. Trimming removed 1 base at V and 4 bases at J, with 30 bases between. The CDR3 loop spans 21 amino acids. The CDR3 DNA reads TGCGCCAGCAGCTTGTTGTGGTCAGCCCGAGGGGTATTGAAGCGGTACAATGAGCAGTTCTTC. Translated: CASSLLWSARGVLKRYNEQFF.

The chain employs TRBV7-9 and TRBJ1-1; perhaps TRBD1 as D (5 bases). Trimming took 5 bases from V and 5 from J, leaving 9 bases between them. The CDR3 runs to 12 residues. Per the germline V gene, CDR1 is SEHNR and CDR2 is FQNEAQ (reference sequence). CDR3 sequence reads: CASSNRGTEAFF. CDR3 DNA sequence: TGTGCCAGCAGCAACCGGGGGACTGAAGCTTTCTTT. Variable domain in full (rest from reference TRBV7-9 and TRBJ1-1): DTGVSQNPRHKITKRGQNVTFRCDPISEHNRLYWYRQTLGQGPEFLTYFQNEAQLEKSRLLSDRFSAERPKGSFSTLEIQRTEQGDSAMYLCASSNRGTEAFFGQGTRLTVV.

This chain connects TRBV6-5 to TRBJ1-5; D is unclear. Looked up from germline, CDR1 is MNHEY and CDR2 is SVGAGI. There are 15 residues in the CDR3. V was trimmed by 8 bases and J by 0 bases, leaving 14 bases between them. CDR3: CASQRVSYSNQPQHF. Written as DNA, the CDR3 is TGTGCCAGCCAACGGGTCAGTTATAGCAATCAGCCCCAGCATTTT.

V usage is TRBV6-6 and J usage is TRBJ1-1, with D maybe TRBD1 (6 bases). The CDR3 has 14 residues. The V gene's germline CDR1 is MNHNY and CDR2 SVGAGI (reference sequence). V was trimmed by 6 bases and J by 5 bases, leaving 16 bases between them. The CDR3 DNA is TGTGCCAGCAGCCTACTCAGGGGTGGAACTGAAGCTTTCTTT. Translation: CASSLLRGGTEAFF.

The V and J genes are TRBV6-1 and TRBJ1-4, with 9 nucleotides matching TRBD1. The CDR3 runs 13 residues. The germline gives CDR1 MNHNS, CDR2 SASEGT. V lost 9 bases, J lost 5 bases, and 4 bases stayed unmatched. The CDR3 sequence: CASGQGPNEKLFF. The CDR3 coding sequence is TGTGCCAGTGGACAGGGGCCAAATGAAAAACTGTTTTTT.

CDR3 sequence: CASSSSGRAVYEQYF. The CDR3 nucleotides are TGTGCCAGCAGTAGTAGCGGGAGGGCCGTTTACGAGCAGTACTTC. This chain joins TRBV6-5 and TRBJ2-7, with 11 bases that match TRBD2. Germline V gene sequence: CDR1 MNHEY, CDR2 SVGAGI. The V segment lost 5 bases and the J segment 4 bases; nucleotides outside the gene matches: 7. CDR3 length: 15 residues.

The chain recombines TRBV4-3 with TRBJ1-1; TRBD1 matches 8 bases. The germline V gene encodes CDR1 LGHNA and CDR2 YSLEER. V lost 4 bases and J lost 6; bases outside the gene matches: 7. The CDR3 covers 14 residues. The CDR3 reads CASSRTGRLSEAFF. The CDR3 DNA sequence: TGCGCCAGCAGCCGGACAGGGAGGCTATCTGAAGCTTTCTTT.

The chain's CDR3 is CASSIRSGPGQGGANVLTF. The CDR3 bases are TGTGCCAGTAGTATTCGTAGCGGGCCCGGTCAGGGGGGGGCCAACGTCCTGACTTTC. This chain links TRBV19 with TRBJ2-6; possible D gene TRBD2, 7 bases. Trimming took 3 bases from V and 4 from J, leaving 22 bases between them. The CDR3 is 19 residues long. Germline V gene sequence: CDR1 LNHDA, CDR2 SQIVND (reference sequence).

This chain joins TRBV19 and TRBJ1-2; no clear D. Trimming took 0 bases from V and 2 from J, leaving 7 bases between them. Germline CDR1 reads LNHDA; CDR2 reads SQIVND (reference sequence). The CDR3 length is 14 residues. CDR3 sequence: CASSIDRWNYGYTF. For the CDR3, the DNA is TGTGCCAGTAGTATAGATCGGTGGAACTATGGCTACACCTTC.

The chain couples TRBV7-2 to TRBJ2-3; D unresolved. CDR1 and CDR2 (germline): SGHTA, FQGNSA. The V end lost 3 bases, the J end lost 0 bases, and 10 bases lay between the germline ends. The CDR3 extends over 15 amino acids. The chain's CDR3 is CASSFLPLSTDTQYF. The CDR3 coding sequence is TGTGCCAGCAGCTTTCTCCCACTAAGCACAGATACGCAGTATTTT.

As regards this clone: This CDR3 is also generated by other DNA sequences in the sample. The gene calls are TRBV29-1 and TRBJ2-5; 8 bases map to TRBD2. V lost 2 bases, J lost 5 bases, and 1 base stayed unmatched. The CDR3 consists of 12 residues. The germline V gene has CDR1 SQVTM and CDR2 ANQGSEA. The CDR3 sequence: CSVEPGGETQYF. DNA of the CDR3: TGCAGCGTTGAACCGGGAGGGGAGACCCAGTACTTC.

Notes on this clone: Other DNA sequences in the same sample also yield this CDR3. The CDR3 loop reads CASSLAGLSTEAFF. The CDR3 bases are TGTGCCAGCAGCTTAGCAGGGCTGAGCACTGAAGCTTTCTTT. This chain connects TRBV7-2 to TRBJ1-1; no definite D call. The CDR3 is 14 amino acids. CDR1 is SGHTA and CDR2 is FQGNSA in the germline V gene. V was pared by 0 bases and J by 4 bases, with 9 bases between.

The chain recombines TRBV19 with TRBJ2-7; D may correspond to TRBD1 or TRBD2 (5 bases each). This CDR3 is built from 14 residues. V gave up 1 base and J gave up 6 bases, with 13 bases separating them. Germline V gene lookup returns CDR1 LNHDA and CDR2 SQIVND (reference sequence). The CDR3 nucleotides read TGTGCCAGTAGTATAGGGCAGCCGAGGGGCGAGCAGTACTTC. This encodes CASSIGQPRGEQYF.

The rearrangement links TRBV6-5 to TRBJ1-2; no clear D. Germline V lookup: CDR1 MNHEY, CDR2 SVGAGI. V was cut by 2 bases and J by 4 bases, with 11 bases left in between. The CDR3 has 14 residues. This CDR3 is CASSYTPDIYGYTF. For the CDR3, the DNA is TGTGCCAGCAGTTACACACCTGACATCTATGGCTACACCTTC.

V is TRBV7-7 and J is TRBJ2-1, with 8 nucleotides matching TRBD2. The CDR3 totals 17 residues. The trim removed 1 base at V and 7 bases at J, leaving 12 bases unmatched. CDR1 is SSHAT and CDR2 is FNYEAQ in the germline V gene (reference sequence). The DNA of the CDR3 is TGTGCCAGCAGCTTAGTGGGGACTAGGAGTTCTTGGAATGAGCAGTTCTTC. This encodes CASSLVGTRSSWNEQFF.

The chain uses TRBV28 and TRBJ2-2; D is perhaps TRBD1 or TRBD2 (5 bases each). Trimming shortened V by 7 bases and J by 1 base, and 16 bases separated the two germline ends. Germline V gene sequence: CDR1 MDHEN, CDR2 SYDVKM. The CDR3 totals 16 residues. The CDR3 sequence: CASKLPGRLNTGELFF. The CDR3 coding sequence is TGTGCCAGCAAGCTACCGGGACGGTTGAACACCGGGGAGCTGTTTTTT.

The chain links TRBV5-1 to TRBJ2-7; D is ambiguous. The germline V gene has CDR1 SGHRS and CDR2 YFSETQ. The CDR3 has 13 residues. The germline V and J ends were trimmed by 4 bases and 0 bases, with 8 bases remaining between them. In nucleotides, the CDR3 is TGCGCCAGCAGCCTCCAAAGCTCCTACGAGCAGTACTTC. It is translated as CASSLQSSYEQYF. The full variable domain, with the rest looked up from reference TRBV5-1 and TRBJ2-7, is KAGVTQTPRYLIKTRGQQVTLSCSPISGHRSVSWYQQTPGQGLQFLFEYFSETQRNKGNFPGRFSGRQFSNSRSEMNVSTLELGDSALYLCASSLQSSYEQYFGPGTRLTVT.

DNA for the CDR3: TGTGCCAGCGGGGGAGTAGGGGGCCATGGCTACACCTTC. Translation: CASGGVGGHGYTF. The rearrangement uses TRBV28 and TRBJ1-2, with 7 bases that match TRBD1. The J segment lost 6 bases and the V segment lost 8 bases, leaving 9 bases of the junction unmatched. The CDR3 is 13 amino acids. The germline V gene encodes CDR1 MDHEN and CDR2 SYDVKM.

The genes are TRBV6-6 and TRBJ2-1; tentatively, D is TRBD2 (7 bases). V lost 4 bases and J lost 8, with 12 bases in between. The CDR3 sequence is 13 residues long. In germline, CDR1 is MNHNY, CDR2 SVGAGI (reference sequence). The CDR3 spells CASSSQGRDEQFF. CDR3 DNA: TGTGCCAGCAGTTCCCAGGGGAGGGATGAGCAGTTCTTC.

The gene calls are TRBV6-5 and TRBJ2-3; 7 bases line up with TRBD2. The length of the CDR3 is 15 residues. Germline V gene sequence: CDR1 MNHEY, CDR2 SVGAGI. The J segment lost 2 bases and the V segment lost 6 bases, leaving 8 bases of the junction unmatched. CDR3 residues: CASSPRETPTDTQYF. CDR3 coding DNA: TGTGCCAGCAGCCCGCGGGAGACCCCCACAGATACGCAGTATTTT.

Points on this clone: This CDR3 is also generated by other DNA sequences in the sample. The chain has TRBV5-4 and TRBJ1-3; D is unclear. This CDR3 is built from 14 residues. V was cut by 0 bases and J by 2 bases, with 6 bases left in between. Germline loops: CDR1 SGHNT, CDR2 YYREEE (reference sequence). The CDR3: CASSLGLTGNTIYF. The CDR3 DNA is TGTGCCAGCAGCTTGGGCCTAACTGGAAACACCATATATTTT.

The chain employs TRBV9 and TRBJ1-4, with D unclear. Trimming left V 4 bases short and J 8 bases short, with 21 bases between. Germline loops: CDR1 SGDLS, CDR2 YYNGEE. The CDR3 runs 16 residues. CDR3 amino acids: CASSPLDRPGGEKLFF. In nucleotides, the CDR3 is TGTGCCAGCAGCCCGTTGGACCGCCCGGGAGGCGAAAAACTGTTTTTT.

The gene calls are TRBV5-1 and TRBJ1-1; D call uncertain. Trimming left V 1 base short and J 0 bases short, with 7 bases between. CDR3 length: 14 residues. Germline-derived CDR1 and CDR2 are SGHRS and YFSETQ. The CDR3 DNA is TGCGCCAGCAGCTTGATGGTAATGAACACTGAAGCTTTCTTT. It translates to CASSLMVMNTEAFF.

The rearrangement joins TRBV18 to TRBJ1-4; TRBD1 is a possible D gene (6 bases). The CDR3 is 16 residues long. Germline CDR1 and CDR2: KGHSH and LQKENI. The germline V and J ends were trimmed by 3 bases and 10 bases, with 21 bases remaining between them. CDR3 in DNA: TGTGCCAGCTCACCCCTACTTAAGACAGGAGAAGGAAAACTGTTTTTT. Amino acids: CASSPLLKTGEGKLFF.

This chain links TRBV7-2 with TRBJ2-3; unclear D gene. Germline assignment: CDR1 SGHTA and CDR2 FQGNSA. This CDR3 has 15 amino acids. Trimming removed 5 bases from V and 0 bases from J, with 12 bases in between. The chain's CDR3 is CASSPRWDSTDTQYF. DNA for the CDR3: TGTGCCAGCAGCCCTCGTTGGGATAGCACAGATACGCAGTATTTT. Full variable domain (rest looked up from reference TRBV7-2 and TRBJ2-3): GAGVSQSPSNKVTEKGKDVELRCDPISGHTALYWYRQSLGQGLEFLIYFQGNSAPDKSGLPSDRFSAERTGGSVSTLTIQRTQQEDSAVYLCASSPRWDSTDTQYFGPGTRLTVL.

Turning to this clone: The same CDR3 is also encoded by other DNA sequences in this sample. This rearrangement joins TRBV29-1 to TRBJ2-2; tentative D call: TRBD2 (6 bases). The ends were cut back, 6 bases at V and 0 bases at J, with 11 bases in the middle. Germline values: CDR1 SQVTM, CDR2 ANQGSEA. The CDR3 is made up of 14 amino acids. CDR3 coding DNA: TGCAGCGTCGCCGGGACTGCGAACACCGGGGAGCTGTTTTTT. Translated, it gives CSVAGTANTGELFF.

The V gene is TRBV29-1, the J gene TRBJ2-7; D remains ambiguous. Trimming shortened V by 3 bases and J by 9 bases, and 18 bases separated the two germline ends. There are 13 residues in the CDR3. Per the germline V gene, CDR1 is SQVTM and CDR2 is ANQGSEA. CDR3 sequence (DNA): TGCAGCGTTGATTACGGCTTCTCAGAAAGGCAGTACTTC. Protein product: CSVDYGFSERQYF.